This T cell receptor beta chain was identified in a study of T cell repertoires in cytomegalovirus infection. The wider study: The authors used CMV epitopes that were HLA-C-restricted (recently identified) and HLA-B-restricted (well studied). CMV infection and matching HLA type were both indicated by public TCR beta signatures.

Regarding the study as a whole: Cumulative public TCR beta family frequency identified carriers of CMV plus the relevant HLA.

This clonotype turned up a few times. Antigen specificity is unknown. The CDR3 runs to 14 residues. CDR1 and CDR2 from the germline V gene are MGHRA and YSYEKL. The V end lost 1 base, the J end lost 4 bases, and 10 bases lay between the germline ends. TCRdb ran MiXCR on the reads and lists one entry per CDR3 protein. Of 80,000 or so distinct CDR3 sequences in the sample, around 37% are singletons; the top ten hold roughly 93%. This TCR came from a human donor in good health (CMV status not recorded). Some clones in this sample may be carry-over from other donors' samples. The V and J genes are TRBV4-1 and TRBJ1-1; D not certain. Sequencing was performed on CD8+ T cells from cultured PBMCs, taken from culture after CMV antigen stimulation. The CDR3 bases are TGCGCCAGCAGCCAAGCCCCCTCGGGCACTGAAGCTTTCTTT. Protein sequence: CASSQAPSGTEAFF.